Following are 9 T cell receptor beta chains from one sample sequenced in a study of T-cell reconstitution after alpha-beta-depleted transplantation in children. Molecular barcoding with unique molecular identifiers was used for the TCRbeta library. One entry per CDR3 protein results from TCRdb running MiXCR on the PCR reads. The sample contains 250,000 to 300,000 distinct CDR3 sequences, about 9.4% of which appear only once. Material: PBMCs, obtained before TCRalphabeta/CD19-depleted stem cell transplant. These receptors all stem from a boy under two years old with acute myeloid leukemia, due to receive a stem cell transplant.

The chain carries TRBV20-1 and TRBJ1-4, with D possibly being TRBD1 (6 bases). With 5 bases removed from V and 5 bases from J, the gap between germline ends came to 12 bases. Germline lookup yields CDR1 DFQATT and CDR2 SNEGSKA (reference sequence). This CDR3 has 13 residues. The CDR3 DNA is TGCAGTGCTCAAGGGGGGCTAAATGAAAAACTGTTTTTT. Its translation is CSAQGGLNEKLFF.

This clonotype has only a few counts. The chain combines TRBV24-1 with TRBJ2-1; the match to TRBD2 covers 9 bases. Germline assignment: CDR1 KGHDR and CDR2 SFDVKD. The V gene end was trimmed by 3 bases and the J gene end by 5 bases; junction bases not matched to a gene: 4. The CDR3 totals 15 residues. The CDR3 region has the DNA TGTGCCACCAGTGATCTGGGACTAGCCCACAATGAGCAGTTCTTC. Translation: CATSDLGLAHNEQFF.

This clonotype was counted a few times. The CDR3 protein is CASSLIETGKNIQYF. CDR3 nucleotide sequence: TGTGCCAGCAGCTTAATTGAGACAGGCAAAAACATTCAGTACTTC. V and J are TRBV7-9 and TRBJ2-4; D is possibly TRBD1 (6 bases). There are 15 residues in the CDR3. The V gene lost 2 bases and the J gene lost 3 bases, with 11 bases spanning the gap. CDR1 is SEHNR and CDR2 is FQNEAQ in the germline V gene (reference sequence).

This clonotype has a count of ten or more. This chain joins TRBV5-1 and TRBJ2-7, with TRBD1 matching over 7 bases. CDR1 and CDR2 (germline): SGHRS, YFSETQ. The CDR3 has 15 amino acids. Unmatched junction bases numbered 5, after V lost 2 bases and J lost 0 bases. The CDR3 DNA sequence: TGCGCCAGCAGCTTAGCCGACAGGGCCTCCTACGAGCAGTACTTC. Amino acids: CASSLADRASYEQYF.

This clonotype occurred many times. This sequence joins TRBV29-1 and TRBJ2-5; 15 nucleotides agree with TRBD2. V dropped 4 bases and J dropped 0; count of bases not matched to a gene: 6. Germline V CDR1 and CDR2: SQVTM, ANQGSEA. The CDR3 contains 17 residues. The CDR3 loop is CSVAGTSGGLYQETQYF. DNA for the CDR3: TGCAGCGTTGCGGGGACTAGCGGGGGGTTATACCAAGAGACCCAGTACTTC. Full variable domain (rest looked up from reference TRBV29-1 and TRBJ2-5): SAVISQKPSRDICQRGTSLTIQCQVDSQVTMMFWYRQQPGQSLTLIATANQGSEATYESGFVIDKFPISRPNLTFSTLTVSNMSPEDSSIYLCSVAGTSGGLYQETQYFGPGTRLLVL.

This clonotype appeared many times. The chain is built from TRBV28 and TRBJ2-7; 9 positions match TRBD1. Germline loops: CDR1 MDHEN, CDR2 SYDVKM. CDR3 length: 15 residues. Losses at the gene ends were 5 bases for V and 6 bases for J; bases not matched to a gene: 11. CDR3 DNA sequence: TGTGCCAGCAGTGCCCCGGGACAGGGTGTCCCCGAGCAGTACTTC. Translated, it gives CASSAPGQGVPEQYF. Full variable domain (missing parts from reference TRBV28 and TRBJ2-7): DVKVTQSSRYLVKRTGEKVFLECVQDMDHENMFWYRQDPGLGLRLIYFSYDVKMKEKGDIPEGYSVSREKKERFSLILESASTNQTSMYLCASSAPGQGVPEQYFGPGTRLTVT.

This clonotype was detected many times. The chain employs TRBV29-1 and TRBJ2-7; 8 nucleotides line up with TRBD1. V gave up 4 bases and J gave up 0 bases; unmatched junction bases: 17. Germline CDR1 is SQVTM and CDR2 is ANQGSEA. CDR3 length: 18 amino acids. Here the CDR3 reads CSVVQGGPRQGLSYEQYF. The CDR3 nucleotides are TGCAGCGTTGTGCAAGGTGGGCCTCGACAGGGGCTCTCCTACGAGCAGTACTTC.

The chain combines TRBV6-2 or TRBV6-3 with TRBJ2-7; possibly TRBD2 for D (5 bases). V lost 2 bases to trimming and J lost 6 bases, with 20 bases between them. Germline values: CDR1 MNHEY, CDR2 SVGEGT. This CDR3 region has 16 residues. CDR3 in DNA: TGTGCCAGCAGTTACGGGTCTCTTGGGCTAGCAGTCGAGCAGTACTTC. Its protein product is CASSYGSLGLAVEQYF.

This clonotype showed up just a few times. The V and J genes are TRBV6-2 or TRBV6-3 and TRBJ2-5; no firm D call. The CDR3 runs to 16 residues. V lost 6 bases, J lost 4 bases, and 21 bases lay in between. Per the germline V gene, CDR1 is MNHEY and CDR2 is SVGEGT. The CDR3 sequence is CASSIPPRVLAETQYF. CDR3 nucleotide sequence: TGTGCCAGCAGCATCCCGCCACGGGTTTTGGCAGAGACCCAGTACTTC.